This is a list of T cell receptor beta chains from one sample in a study of blood T cell repertoires in COVID-19. Clones were read by immunoSEQ multiplex PCR, and TCRdb kept only the in-frame ones, dropping some. The repertoire includes 97,000 or so clones, 82% of them detected once, and more than 9% sits in the top ten. The sequenced material came from peripheral blood. These receptor sequences come from a man aged 65 to 85 with acute or convalescent COVID-19. CDR3s include the opening cysteine and the closing phenylalanine or tryptophan. D genes are given only for firm matches.

j_gene: TRBJ1-5; v_gene: TRBV13; d_gene: NA; CDR3aa: CASSFGRPGGQPQHF
j_gene: TRBJ1-5; v_gene: TRBV28; d_gene: NA; CDR3aa: CASSAPGGSNQPQHF
j_gene: TRBJ1-1; v_gene: TRBV19; d_gene: TRBD1; CDR3aa: CASSRPGQYIGAFF
j_gene: TRBJ2-1; v_gene: TRBV14; d_gene: TRBD2; CDR3aa: CARRLAGVEQFF
j_gene: TRBJ2-5; v_gene: TRBV24-1; d_gene: TRBD1; CDR3aa: CATSALEGAETQYF
j_gene: TRBJ2-5; v_gene: TRBV5-6; d_gene: NA; CDR3aa: CASSLEVLVTQETQYF
j_gene: TRBJ2-7; v_gene: TRBV6-6; d_gene: NA; CDR3aa: CASLGSPYEQYF
j_gene: TRBJ1-1; v_gene: TRBV5-6; d_gene: NA; CDR3aa: CASSRGQLNTEAFF
j_gene: TRBJ2-5; v_gene: TRBV5-1; d_gene: NA; CDR3aa: CASSLGSQQETQYF
j_gene: TRBJ2-7; v_gene: TRBV5-5; d_gene: TRBD1; CDR3aa: CASSLSGGVWDEQYF
j_gene: TRBJ2-2; v_gene: TRBV20-1; d_gene: NA; CDR3aa: CSVRGIGELFF
j_gene: TRBJ2-7; v_gene: TRBV5-1; d_gene: NA; CDR3aa: CASSLAGTYEQYF
j_gene: TRBJ2-4; v_gene: TRBV7-8; d_gene: NA; CDR3aa: CASSLGPALAKNIQYF
j_gene: TRBJ1-4; v_gene: TRBV18; d_gene: TRBD1; CDR3aa: CASSTGQGEGKLFF
j_gene: TRBJ1-4; v_gene: TRBV7-9; d_gene: NA; CDR3aa: CASSFGEGYEKLFF
j_gene: TRBJ1-5; v_gene: TRBV9; d_gene: NA; CDR3aa: CASSAPGTINQPQHF
j_gene: TRBJ1-5; v_gene: TRBV7-2; d_gene: NA; CDR3aa: CASSLSRESTPQHF
j_gene: TRBJ2-5; v_gene: TRBV3-1/TRBV3-2; d_gene: TRBD1; CDR3aa: CASSQAALTRGRGGETQYF
j_gene: TRBJ2-4; v_gene: TRBV9; d_gene: NA; CDR3aa: CASSADRSKNIQYF
j_gene: TRBJ2-2; v_gene: TRBV20-1; d_gene: TRBD2; CDR3aa: CSASYAGVGGGELFF
j_gene: TRBJ2-7; v_gene: TRBV6-5; d_gene: TRBD1; CDR3aa: CASRVRQGNNEQYF
j_gene: TRBJ2-1; v_gene: TRBV10-1; d_gene: NA; CDR3aa: CASSDTRVPGNNEQFF
j_gene: TRBJ1-1; v_gene: TRBV4-1; d_gene: TRBD1; CDR3aa: CASSHGSGQGSRGTEAFF
j_gene: TRBJ2-7; v_gene: TRBV9; d_gene: NA; CDR3aa: CASSVLAEGYDEQYF
j_gene: TRBJ1-5; v_gene: TRBV28; d_gene: NA; CDR3aa: CASGPTINQPQHF
j_gene: TRBJ2-2; v_gene: TRBV3-1/TRBV3-2; d_gene: TRBD2; CDR3aa: CATSQEMSGGATGELFF
j_gene: TRBJ1-1; v_gene: TRBV3-1/TRBV3-2; d_gene: NA; CDR3aa: CASSSRGIRNTEAFF
j_gene: TRBJ1-5; v_gene: TRBV19; d_gene: NA; CDR3aa: CASSITVNQPQHF
j_gene: TRBJ2-1; v_gene: TRBV6-2/TRBV6-3; d_gene: NA; CDR3aa: CASSYSPLVYNEQFF
j_gene: TRBJ1-2; v_gene: TRBV12-3/TRBV12-4; d_gene: NA; CDR3aa: CASNLQGRYGYTF
j_gene: TRBJ1-1; v_gene: TRBV9; d_gene: NA; CDR3aa: CASSVATDTEAFF
j_gene: TRBJ2-1; v_gene: TRBV25-1; d_gene: NA; CDR3aa: CASSDPKKLAYNEQFF
j_gene: TRBJ2-3; v_gene: TRBV11-3; d_gene: TRBD1; CDR3aa: CASSLTQGAADTQYF
j_gene: TRBJ2-1; v_gene: TRBV24-1; d_gene: TRBD2; CDR3aa: CATSDPPGTRAFF
j_gene: TRBJ1-6; v_gene: TRBV7-9; d_gene: NA; CDR3aa: CASSLGGVPNSPLHF
j_gene: TRBJ1-3; v_gene: TRBV6-5; d_gene: NA; CDR3aa: CASRPGPPTGNTIYF
j_gene: TRBJ1-4; v_gene: TRBV30; d_gene: NA; CDR3aa: CAWSTGEKLFF
j_gene: TRBJ1-1; v_gene: TRBV7-9; d_gene: TRBD1; CDR3aa: CASSRPPSTGTGGEAFF
j_gene: TRBJ2-1; v_gene: TRBV10-3; d_gene: NA; CDR3aa: CAIREDFEQFF
j_gene: TRBJ2-1; v_gene: TRBV6-5; d_gene: TRBD2; CDR3aa: CASSYTAGGPREQFF
j_gene: TRBJ2-7; v_gene: TRBV10-3; d_gene: NA; CDR3aa: CAISANVEGPSSYEQYF
j_gene: TRBJ1-1; v_gene: TRBV2; d_gene: NA; CDR3aa: CASGGQRVNTEAFF
j_gene: TRBJ2-2; v_gene: TRBV5-1; d_gene: TRBD1; CDR3aa: CASSGDREVFVTGELFF
j_gene: TRBJ1-5; v_gene: TRBV28; d_gene: NA; CDR3aa: CASSSTIQPGGVGPQHF
j_gene: TRBJ1-2; v_gene: TRBV6-2/TRBV6-3; d_gene: NA; CDR3aa: CASSNTGLDGYTF
j_gene: TRBJ1-3; v_gene: TRBV9; d_gene: NA; CDR3aa: CASSVGGTPRNTIYF
j_gene: TRBJ2-5; v_gene: TRBV5-6; d_gene: TRBD1; CDR3aa: CASSLDRVGETQYF
j_gene: TRBJ2-1; v_gene: TRBV7-8; d_gene: NA; CDR3aa: CASKGGGTGRSYNEQFF